The 5 T cell receptor beta chains below were found in one sample sequenced in a study of response to subunit inactivated influenza vaccine. Each CDR3 protein gets one entry after TCRdb re-called the RT-PCR reads with MiXCR. The data contain just over 300,000 distinct CDR3 sequences, less than 25% of them singletons. The sample consisted of PBMCs from blood, taken about 20 months after vaccination. The receptors come from a man between 50 and 75 years old who received an inactivated influenza vaccine.

This clonotype turned up a few times. The CDR3 sequence is CASSYHRDMSSYNEQFF. CDR3 in DNA: TGTGCCAGCAGTTACCACCGGGACATGAGCTCCTACAATGAGCAGTTCTTC. This chain uses TRBV6-5 with TRBJ2-1; TRBD1 is a possible D gene (6 bases). Germline assignment: CDR1 MNHEY and CDR2 SVGAGI. The V end was cut by 2 bases, the J end by 0 bases, with 14 bases between. This CDR3 is 17 amino acids long.

This clonotype was counted many times. The V call is TRBV15, the J call TRBJ1-3; TRBD1 aligns across 7 bases. CDR1 is LNHNV and CDR2 is YYDKDF in the germline V gene (reference sequence). The CDR3 runs to 18 residues. V was clipped by 1 base and J by 0 bases; unmatched bases: 9. The CDR3 loop reads CATSRGTGPFVSGNTIYF. DNA of the CDR3: TGTGCCACCAGCAGAGGGACAGGACCCTTCGTCTCTGGAAACACCATATATTTT.

This clonotype was detected a few times. The gene calls are TRBV7-6 and TRBJ1-1; D not certain. The CDR3 has 17 residues. Germline CDR1 is SGHVS and CDR2 is FNYEAQ. V shed 0 bases and J shed 3 bases, with 17 bases lying between them. CDR3: CASSLAPKGRWDTEAFF. The CDR3 DNA is TGTGCCAGCAGCTTAGCACCGAAAGGGAGATGGGACACTGAAGCTTTCTTT. The complete variable domain, with remaining parts taken from reference TRBV7-6 and TRBJ1-1, reads GAGVSQSPRYKVTKRGQDVALRCDPISGHVSLYWYRQALGQGPEFLTYFNYEAQQDKSGLPNDRFSAERPEGSISTLTIQRTEQRDSAMYRCASSLAPKGRWDTEAFFGQGTRLTVV.

CDR3 in DNA: TGTGCCAGCAGGGAAACAGGGTATTTTGGGACAGATACGCAGTATTTT. It is translated as CASRETGYFGTDTQYF. This chain joins TRBV12-3 or TRBV12-4 and TRBJ2-3; a weak D match, TRBD1 (6 bases). Trimming removed 6 bases at V and 3 bases at J, with 19 bases between. CDR3 length: 16 residues.

The rearrangement uses TRBV7-9 and TRBJ1-4; the D gene is possibly TRBD1 (5 bases). Germline CDR1 is SEHNR and CDR2 is FQNEAQ (reference sequence). V lost 5 bases and J lost 8, with 18 bases in between. This CDR3 is built from 15 residues. The CDR3 protein is CASSLSQGRVEKLFF. CDR3 in DNA: TGTGCCAGCAGCCTGAGCCAGGGAAGAGTCGAAAAACTGTTTTTT.